A selection of T cell receptor beta chains follows, all from one sample in a study of blood T cell repertoires in COVID-19. Method: immunoSEQ multiplex PCR; TCRdb's copy keeps in-frame clones and lacks some. Altogether around 100,000 clones are present, roughly 80% being singletons, with the ten largest covering around 8%. Sequencing input: peripheral blood. The receptors were gathered from an older man with acute or convalescent COVID-19. Both conserved end residues are trimmed from each CDR3. Fields, in order: J gene, V gene, CDR3 protein.

TRBJ2-1	TRBV18	ASSPPLGGEQF
TRBJ1-6	TRBV2	ASRGTTENSPLH
TRBJ1-2	TRBV19	ASSSRGTDNYGYT
TRBJ2-4	TRBV2	ASSEYNGGLAKNIQY
TRBJ1-6	TRBV6-1	ASSEDGNSPLH
TRBJ2-7	TRBV6-2/TRBV6-3	ASSYDPGLYEQY
TRBJ2-3	TRBV7-3	ASSTGTSADTQY
TRBJ2-7	TRBV6-6	ASTQVPGQGKYEQY
TRBJ1-2	TRBV4-2	ASSPGTATPNYGYT
TRBJ2-4	TRBV10-2	ASSESNRVVL
TRBJ1-6	TRBV10-1	ASPEVRVNNSPLH
TRBJ2-7	TRBV4-2	ASSQGDYGGEQY
TRBJ1-1	TRBV30	AWKGAGAGKTEAF
TRBJ2-7	TRBV7-2	ASSLQRGPTHEQY
TRBJ1-1	TRBV19	ASSIGWDIWGMNTEAF
TRBJ1-6	TRBV28	ASNPGGQGPYNSPLH
TRBJ1-3	TRBV10-3	AITGEQGNTIY
TRBJ1-5	TRBV2	ASTSDSPRQPQH
TRBJ2-5	TRBV10-3	AISPAGAEETQY
TRBJ2-1	TRBV12-3/TRBV12-4	ASSLDGGIEQF
TRBJ2-3	TRBV3-1/TRBV3-2	ASSHTGDADTQY
TRBJ1-1	TRBV14	ASSLQENTEAF
TRBJ1-2	TRBV28	ASSLGGDYGYT
TRBJ2-7	TRBV5-6	ASSLANRGNPY
TRBJ1-5	TRBV5-1	ASSPDRGIQPQH
TRBJ1-1	TRBV7-3	ASSLNTGNTEAF
TRBJ1-1	TRBV3-1/TRBV3-2	ASSQGGEAF
TRBJ1-3	TRBV28	ASSKNGNTIY
TRBJ2-3	TRBV5-1	ASSLATAADTQY
TRBJ1-5	TRBV19	ASSIRPGGNSNQPQH
TRBJ1-1	TRBV5-1	ATSGQSNTEAF
TRBJ1-1	TRBV5-1	ASSPGQGLEAF
TRBJ2-4	TRBV5-4	ASSLGQGSAKNIQY
TRBJ2-1	TRBV24-1	ATSGRASGGDNEQF
TRBJ2-3	TRBV25-1	ASSPRLGLSTDTQY
TRBJ2-1	TRBV5-1	ASSQLAGGYNEQF
TRBJ1-1	TRBV6-5	ASSYATEAF
TRBJ1-6	TRBV5-4	ASSKGGGINNSPLH
TRBJ1-4	TRBV6-2/TRBV6-3	ASSPRVEKLF
TRBJ2-1	TRBV28	ASSGLGLAGPNEQF
TRBJ2-7	TRBV6-6	ASTTRSGDRYEQY
TRBJ2-7	TRBV28	ASSSDRGRTGGVYEQY
TRBJ2-6	TRBV6-4	ASRDQGAGANVLT
TRBJ1-1	TRBV10-3	VISESRAAF
TRBJ1-5	TRBV6-5	ASSYSVRGGQPQH
TRBJ2-3	TRBV28	ASTLPLAGVGTQY
TRBJ1-5	TRBV2	ASRSTTGLPPQH
TRBJ2-6	TRBV7-8	ASSLRHESGANVLT
TRBJ2-1	TRBV7-3	ASSLGGTGKIDEQF
TRBJ1-2	TRBV7-9	ASSLEGHGTGYT
TRBJ1-1	TRBV28	ASSATGQGNTEAF
TRBJ1-4	TRBV7-9	ASSRSTGLNEKLF
TRBJ2-3	TRBV5-4	ASSSRQGEVADTQY